The 8 T cell receptor beta chains given below trace back to one sample, sequenced in a study of early T cells in non-severe SARS-CoV-2 infection (dated by TCRdb to the early 2020s). The library was built by means of 5' RACE. Instrument used: NextSeq 500. TCRdb itself trimmed the public reads at Q25 with fastp, ran MiXCR and retained productive beta chains. CDR3 protein sequences are deduplicated, and each keeps its most common genes and DNA. The sample contains 27,000 or so distinct CDR3 sequences, 6.6% of them found a single time. Together, the top ten hold about a third of the sample. The sequenced sample consisted of whole blood. These receptors all come from an adult who was a healthcare worker with PCR-confirmed SARS-CoV-2 infection or an uninfected control (not recorded which).

This clonotype was counted a few times. The V and J genes are TRBV7-6 and TRBJ2-1; a weak D match, TRBD1 (6 bases). This CDR3 is 17 amino acids long. The V end was cut by 1 base, the J end by 0 bases, with 13 bases between. Germline CDR1 and CDR2: SGHVS and FNYEAQ. In nucleotides, the CDR3 is TGTGCCAGCAGCTTAGTTTCGAGGGGGAGCTCCTACAATGAGCAGTTCTTC. This encodes CASSLVSRGSSYNEQFF.

This clonotype has ten or more counts. This chain links TRBV5-5 with TRBJ2-7; 7 bases fit TRBD1. With V trimmed by 4 bases and J by 2 bases, 6 bases remained unmatched. This CDR3 region has 14 residues. In germline, CDR1 is SGHKS, CDR2 YYEKEE (reference sequence). In DNA form, the CDR3 reads TGTGCCAGCAGCGTGACAGGGAAAGCCTACGAGCAGTACTTC. Protein sequence: CASSVTGKAYEQYF.

The chain has TRBV2 and TRBJ2-1; D possibly corresponds to TRBD2 (5 bases). The CDR3 is made up of 14 amino acids. V dropped 2 bases and J dropped 3 bases, with 8 bases sitting between them. Germline V gene lookup returns CDR1 SNHLY and CDR2 FYNNEI. CDR3 region: CASSERGGYNEQFF. The CDR3 DNA is TGTGCCAGCAGTGAACGGGGTGGCTACAATGAGCAGTTCTTC.

In this sample, this clonotype turned up a few times. The chain joins TRBV7-9 to TRBJ2-1, with D perhaps TRBD1 or TRBD2 (6 bases each). Trimming removed 6 bases from V and 9 bases from J, with 12 bases in between. CDR3 length equals 12 residues. Germline loops: CDR1 SEHNR, CDR2 FQNEAQ (reference sequence). CDR3 nucleotide sequence: TGTGCCAGCAGGAAAGAGGGGGGTGAGCAGTTCTTC. This translates into CASRKEGGEQFF. Filled out from reference TRBV7-9 and TRBJ2-1, the complete variable domain reads DTGVSQNPRHKITKRGQNVTFRCDPISEHNRLYWYRQTLGQGPEFLTYFQNEAQLEKSRLLSDRFSAERPKGSFSTLEIQRTEQGDSAMYLCASRKEGGEQFFGPGTRLTVL.

At least ten counts were recorded for this clonotype. The chain has TRBV7-9 and TRBJ1-6; D is possibly TRBD1 (6 bases). CDR3 length equals 14 residues. V was shortened by 4 bases and J by 6 bases, with 10 bases between the two germline ends. CDR1 and CDR2 (germline): SEHNR, FQNEAQ (reference sequence). CDR3 coding DNA: TGTGCCAGCAGCTCCGGGACAACTAATTCACCCCTCCACTTT. Translation gives CASSSGTTNSPLHF.

This clonotype occurred a few times. The rearrangement links TRBV24-1 to TRBJ2-7, with TRBD2 as a possible D gene (5 bases). V was pared by 1 base and J by 2 bases, with 17 bases between. Germline V gene sequence: CDR1 KGHDR, CDR2 SFDVKD. The CDR3 has 17 amino acids. The CDR3 loop reads CATSDLAGNLFPYEQYF. The CDR3 DNA is TGTGCCACCAGTGATTTAGCCGGGAACCTTTTCCCCTACGAGCAGTACTTC.

Many counts were recorded for this clonotype. The chain carries TRBV25-1 and TRBJ1-1; D is undetermined. Trimming stripped 1 base from V and 6 bases from J, with 12 bases between. CDR1 MGHDK and CDR2 SYGVNS come from the germline V gene. The CDR3 consists of 14 residues. Here the CDR3 DNA reads TGTGCCAGCAGTGAATTGGGCGGCCAGGCTGAAGCTTTCTTT. It specifies CASSELGGQAEAFF.

The rearrangement joins TRBV1 to TRBJ2-1; TRBD2, the table's D call, lacks a check against the DNA. TRBV1 is assigned pseudogene status. CDR3 length equals 15 residues. The CDR3 DNA reads as TGCACCAGCAGCCCCGCGACTAGCGGGGGCAATGAGCAGTTCTTC. It specifies CTSSPATSGGNEQFF.